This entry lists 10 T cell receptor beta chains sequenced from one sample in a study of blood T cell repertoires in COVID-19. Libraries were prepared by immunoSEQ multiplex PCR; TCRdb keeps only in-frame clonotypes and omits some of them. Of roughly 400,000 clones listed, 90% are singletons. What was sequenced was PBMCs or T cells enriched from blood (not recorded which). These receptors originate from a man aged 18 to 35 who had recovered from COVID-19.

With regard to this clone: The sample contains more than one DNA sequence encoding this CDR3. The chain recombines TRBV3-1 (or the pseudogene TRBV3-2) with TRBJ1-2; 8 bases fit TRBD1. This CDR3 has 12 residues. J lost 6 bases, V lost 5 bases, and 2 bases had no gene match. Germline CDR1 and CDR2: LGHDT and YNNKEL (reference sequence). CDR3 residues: CASSLTGDGYTF. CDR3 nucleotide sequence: TGTGCCAGCAGCTTGACAGGGGATGGCTACACCTTC.

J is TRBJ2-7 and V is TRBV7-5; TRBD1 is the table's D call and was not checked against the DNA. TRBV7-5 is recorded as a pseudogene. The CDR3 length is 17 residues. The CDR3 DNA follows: TGTGTCAGAAGCCCTCTCCCGCCTACAGGGGGCGGCTACGAGCAGTACTTC. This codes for CVRSPLPPTGGGYEQYF.

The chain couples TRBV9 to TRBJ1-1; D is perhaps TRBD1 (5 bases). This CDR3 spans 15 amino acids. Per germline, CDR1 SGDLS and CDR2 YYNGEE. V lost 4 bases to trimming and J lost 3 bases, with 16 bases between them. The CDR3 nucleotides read TGTGCCAGCAGCCCAGGACATTCAAGTCACACTGAAGCTTTCTTT. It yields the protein CASSPGHSSHTEAFF.

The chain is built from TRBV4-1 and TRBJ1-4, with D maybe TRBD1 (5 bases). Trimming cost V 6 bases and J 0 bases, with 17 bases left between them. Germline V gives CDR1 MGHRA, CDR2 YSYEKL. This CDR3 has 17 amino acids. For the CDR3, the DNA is TGCGCCAGCAGATCACCCGGGACTTCTGCAACTAATGAAAAACTGTTTTTT. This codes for CASRSPGTSATNEKLFF.

The CDR3 here is CSVPRRESGYTF. Written as DNA, the CDR3 is TGCAGCGTCCCAAGGAGGGAGTCTGGCTACACCTTC. V and J are TRBV29-1 and TRBJ1-2; D gene unclear. CDR3 length equals 12 residues. Germline V lookup: CDR1 SQVTM, CDR2 ANQGSEA. The V and J ends lost 6 bases and 7 bases respectively, with 15 bases between them.

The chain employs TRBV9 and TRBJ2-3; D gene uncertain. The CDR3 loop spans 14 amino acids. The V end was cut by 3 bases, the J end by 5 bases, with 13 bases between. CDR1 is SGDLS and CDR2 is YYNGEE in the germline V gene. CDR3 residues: CASSAPHTGDTQYF. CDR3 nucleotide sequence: TGTGCCAGCAGCGCCCCGCATACCGGAGATACGCAGTATTTT.

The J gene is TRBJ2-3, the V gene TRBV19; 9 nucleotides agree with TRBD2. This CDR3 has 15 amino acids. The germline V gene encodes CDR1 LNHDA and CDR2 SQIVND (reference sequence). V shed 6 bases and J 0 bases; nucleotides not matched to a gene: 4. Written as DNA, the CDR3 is TGTGCCAGTAGCGAGCGGGGGGCTAGCACAGATACGCAGTATTTT. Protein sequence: CASSERGASTDTQYF. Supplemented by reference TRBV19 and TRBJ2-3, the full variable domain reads DGGITQSPKYLFRKEGQNVTLSCEQNLNHDAMYWYRQDPGQGLRLIYYSQIVNDFQKGDIAEGYSVSREKKESFPLTVTSAQKNPTAFYLCASSERGASTDTQYFGPGTRLTVL.

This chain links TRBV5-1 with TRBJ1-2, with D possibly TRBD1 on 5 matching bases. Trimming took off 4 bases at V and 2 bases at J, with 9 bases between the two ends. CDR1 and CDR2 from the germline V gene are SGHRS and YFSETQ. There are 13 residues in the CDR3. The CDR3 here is CASSDSVNYGYTF. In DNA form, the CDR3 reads TGCGCCAGCAGCGACAGTGTGAACTATGGCTACACCTTC.

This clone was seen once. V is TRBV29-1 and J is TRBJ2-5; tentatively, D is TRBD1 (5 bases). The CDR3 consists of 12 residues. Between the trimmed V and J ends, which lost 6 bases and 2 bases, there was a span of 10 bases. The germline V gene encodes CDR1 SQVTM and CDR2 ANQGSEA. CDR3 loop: CSVRRGQETQYF. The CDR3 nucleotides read TGCAGCGTACGAAGGGGACAAGAGACCCAGTACTTC. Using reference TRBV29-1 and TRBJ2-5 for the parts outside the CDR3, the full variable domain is SAVISQKPSRDICQRGTSLTIQCQVDSQVTMMFWYRQQPGQSLTLIATANQGSEATYESGFVIDKFPISRPNLTFSTLTVSNMSPEDSSIYLCSVRRGQETQYFGPGTRLLVL.

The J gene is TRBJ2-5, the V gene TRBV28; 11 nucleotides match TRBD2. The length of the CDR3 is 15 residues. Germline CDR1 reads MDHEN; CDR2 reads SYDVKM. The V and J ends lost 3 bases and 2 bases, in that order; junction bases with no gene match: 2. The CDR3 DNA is TGTGCCAGCAGTTTCGGGACTAGCGGACAAGAGACCCAGTACTTC. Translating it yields CASSFGTSGQETQYF.